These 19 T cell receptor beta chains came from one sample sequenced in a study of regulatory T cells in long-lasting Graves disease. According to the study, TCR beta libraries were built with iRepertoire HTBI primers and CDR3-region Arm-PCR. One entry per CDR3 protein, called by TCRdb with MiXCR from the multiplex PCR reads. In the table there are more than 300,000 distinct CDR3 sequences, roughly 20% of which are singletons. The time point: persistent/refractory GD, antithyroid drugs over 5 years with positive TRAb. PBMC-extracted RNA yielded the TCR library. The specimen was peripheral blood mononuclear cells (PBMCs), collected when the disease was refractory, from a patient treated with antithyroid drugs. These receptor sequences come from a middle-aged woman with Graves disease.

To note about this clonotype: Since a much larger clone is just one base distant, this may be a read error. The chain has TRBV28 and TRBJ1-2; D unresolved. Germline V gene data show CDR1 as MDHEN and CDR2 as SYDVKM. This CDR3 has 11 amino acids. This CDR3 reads CASSSPYGHTF. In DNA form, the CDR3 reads TGTGCCAGCAGTTCCCCCTATGGCCACACCTTC.

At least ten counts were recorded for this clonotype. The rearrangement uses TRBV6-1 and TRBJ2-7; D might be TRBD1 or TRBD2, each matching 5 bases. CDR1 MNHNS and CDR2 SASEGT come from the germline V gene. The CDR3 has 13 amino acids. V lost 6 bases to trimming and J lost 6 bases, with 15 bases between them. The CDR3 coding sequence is TGTGCCAGCAGCTCCACCGGGACCGCCGAGCAGTACTTC. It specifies CASSSTGTAEQYF.

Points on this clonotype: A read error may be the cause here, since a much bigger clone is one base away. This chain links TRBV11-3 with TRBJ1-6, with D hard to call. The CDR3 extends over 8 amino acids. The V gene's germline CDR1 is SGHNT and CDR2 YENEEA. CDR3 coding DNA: TGTGCCAGCCCTCTCCTCCGCTTT. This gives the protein CASPLLRF.

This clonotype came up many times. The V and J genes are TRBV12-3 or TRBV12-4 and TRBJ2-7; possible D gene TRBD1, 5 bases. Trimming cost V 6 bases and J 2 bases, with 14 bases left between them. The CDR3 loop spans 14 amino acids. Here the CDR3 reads CASRSDSLAYEQYF. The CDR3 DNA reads TGTGCCAGCAGAAGCGACAGCTTAGCCTACGAGCAGTACTTC.

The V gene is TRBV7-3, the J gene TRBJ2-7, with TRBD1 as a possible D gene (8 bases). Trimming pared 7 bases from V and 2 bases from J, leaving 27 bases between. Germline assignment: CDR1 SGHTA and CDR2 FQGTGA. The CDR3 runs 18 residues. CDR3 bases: TGTGCCAGCATCCTCCGGGCCCGGACAGGGAGGGGCCCCTACGAGCAGTACTTC. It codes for CASILRARTGRGPYEQYF. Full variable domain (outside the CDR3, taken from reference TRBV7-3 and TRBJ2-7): GAGVSQTPSNKVTEKGKYVELRCDPISGHTALYWYRQSLGQGPEFLIYFQGTGAADDSGLPNDRFFAVRPEGSVSTLKIQRTERGDSAVYLCASILRARTGRGPYEQYFGPGTRLTVT.

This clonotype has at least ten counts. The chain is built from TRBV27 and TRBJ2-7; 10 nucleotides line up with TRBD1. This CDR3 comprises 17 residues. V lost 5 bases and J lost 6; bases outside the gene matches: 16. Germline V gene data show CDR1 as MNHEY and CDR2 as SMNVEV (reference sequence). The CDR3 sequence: CASSPTHSGTGAAEQYF. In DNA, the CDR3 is TGTGCCAGCAGTCCGACCCACTCCGGGACAGGGGCGGCCGAGCAGTACTTC.

The CDR3 DNA sequence: TGTGCCAGCAGCCCAACGGGGTCATACGGGAGCTTCTCCGAGCAGTACTTC. It encodes CASSPTGSYGSFSEQYF. The gene calls are TRBV7-3 and TRBJ2-7; possibly TRBD2 for D (6 bases). The CDR3 spans 17 residues. Germline CDR1 is SGHTA and CDR2 is FQGTGA. V lost 5 bases and J lost 6, with 26 bases in between.

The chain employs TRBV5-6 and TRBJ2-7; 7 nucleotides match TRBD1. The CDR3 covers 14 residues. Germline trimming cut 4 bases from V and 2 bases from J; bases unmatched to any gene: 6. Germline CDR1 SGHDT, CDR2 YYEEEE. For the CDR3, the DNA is TGTGCCAGCAGCGCCGAGACAGGGACCTACGAGCAGTACTTC. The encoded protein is CASSAETGTYEQYF.

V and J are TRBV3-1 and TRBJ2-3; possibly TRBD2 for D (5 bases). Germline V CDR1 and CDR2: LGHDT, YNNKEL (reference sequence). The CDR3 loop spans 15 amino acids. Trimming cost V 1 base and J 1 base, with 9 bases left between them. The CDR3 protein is CASSQGGAGTDTQYF. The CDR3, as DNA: TGTGCCAGCAGCCAAGGGGGAGCAGGCACAGATACGCAGTATTTT.

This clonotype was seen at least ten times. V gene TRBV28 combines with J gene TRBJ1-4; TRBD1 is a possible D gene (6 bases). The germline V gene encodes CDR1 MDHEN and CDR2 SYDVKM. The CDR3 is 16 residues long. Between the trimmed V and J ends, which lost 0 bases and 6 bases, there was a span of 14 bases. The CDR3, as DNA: TGTGCCAGCAGTTTATGGTCGCTCGGACAGCATGAAAAACTGTTTTTT. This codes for CASSLWSLGQHEKLFF.

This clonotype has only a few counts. The DNA for the CDR3 is TGCGCCAGCTGCCGGGACACTACTTTGAACACTGAAGCTTTCTTT. It is translated as CASCRDTTLNTEAFF. This chain links TRBV5-1 with TRBJ1-1; TRBD1 is a possible D gene (6 bases). V shed 7 bases and J shed 0 bases, with 16 bases lying between them. The germline gives CDR1 SGHRS, CDR2 YFSETQ. The CDR3 is made up of 15 amino acids.

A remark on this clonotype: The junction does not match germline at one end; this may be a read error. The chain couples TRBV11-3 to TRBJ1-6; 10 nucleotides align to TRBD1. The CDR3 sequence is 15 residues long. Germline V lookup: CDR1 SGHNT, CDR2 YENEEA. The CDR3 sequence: CAGSYLRDRGWPLHF. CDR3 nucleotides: TGTGCCGGCAGCTACCTCCGGGACAGGGGTTGGCCCCTCCACTTT.

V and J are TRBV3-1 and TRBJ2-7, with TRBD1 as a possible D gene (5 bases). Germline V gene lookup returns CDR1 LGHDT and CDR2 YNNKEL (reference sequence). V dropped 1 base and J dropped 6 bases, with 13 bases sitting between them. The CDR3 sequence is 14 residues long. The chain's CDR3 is CASSQGQGVSEQYF. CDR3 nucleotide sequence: TGTGCCAGCAGCCAAGGCCAGGGTGTGAGCGAGCAGTACTTC.

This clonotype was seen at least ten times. The CDR3 DNA is TGTGCCAGCACGGGACCGAACCAAGAGACCCAGTACTTC. Protein: CASTGPNQETQYF. The V call is TRBV28, the J call TRBJ2-5; D may correspond to TRBD1 or TRBD2 (5 bases each). The germline gives CDR1 MDHEN, CDR2 SYDVKM. The CDR3 extends over 13 amino acids. The V end was cut by 7 bases, the J end by 0 bases, with 9 bases between. Full variable domain (rest looked up from reference TRBV28 and TRBJ2-5): DVKVTQSSRYLVKRTGEKVFLECVQDMDHENMFWYRQDPGLGLRLIYFSYDVKMKEKGDIPEGYSVSREKKERFSLILESASTNQTSMYLCASTGPNQETQYFGPGTRLLVL.

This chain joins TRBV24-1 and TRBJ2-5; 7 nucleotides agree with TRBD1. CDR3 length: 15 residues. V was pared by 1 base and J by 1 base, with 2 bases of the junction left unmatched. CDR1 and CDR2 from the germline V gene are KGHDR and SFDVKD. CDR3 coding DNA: TGTGCCACCAGTGATTTCAACAGGGGCCAAGAGACCCAGTACTTC. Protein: CATSDFNRGQETQYF.

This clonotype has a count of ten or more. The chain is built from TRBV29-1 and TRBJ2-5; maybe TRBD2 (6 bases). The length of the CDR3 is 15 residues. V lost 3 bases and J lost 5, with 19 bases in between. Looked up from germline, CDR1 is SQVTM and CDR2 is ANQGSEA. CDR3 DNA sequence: TGCAGCGTTGAGCTAACGGGGACTCTAGGCGAGACCCAGTACTTC. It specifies CSVELTGTLGETQYF.

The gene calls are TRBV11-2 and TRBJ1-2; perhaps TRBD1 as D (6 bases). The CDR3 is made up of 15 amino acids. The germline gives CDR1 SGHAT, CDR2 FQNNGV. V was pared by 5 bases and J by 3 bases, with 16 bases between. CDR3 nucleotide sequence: TGTGCCAGCAGCCAAGAGGTTTCAGGGGACTATGGCTACACCTTC. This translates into CASSQEVSGDYGYTF.

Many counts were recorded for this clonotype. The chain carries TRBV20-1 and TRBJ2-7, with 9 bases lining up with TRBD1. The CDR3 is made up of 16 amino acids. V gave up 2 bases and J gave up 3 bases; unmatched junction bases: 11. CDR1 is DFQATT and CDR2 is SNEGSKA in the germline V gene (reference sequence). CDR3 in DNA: TGCAGTGCTAGACCAACTTGGACAGGGGACGACTACGAGCAGTACTTC. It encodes CSARPTWTGDDYEQYF.

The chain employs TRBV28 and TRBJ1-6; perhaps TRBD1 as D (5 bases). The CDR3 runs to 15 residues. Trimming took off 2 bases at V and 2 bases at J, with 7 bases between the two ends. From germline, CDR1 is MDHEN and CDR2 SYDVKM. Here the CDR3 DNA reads TGTGCCAGCAGTTTAAGGGGAACCTATAATTCACCCCTCCACTTT. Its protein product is CASSLRGTYNSPLHF.